This T cell receptor (beta chain) came from a study of blood T cell repertoires in COVID-19. The overall study: COVID-19 samples, acute and convalescent, were from the United States, Italy and Spain. T cells, B-cell-depleted T cells, or PBMCs provided the cDNA or gDNA that served as material.

The age range of participants was about 18 to 100 years, with residence in around 22 US areas. In the original processing: How many nucleated cells were present was estimated from reference gene primer amplification. Clones were read by immunoSEQ multiplex PCR, and TCRdb kept only the in-frame ones, dropping some. The V and J calls and the clone size are those of that table, but D and trimming were determined from the DNA. Seen here are about 270,000 clones, approximately 91% observed once, and the top ten hold about 2%. CDR1 and CDR2 from the germline V gene are SGHNT and YYREEE (reference sequence). The CDR3 is 15 amino acids. With V trimmed by 4 bases and J by 3 bases, 5 bases remained unmatched.

The sequenced material came from PBMCs or T cells enriched from blood (not recorded which). This receptor was taken from a middle-aged woman with acute COVID-19. V is TRBV5-4 and J is TRBJ1-5, with 9 bases that match TRBD1. CDR3 loop: CASSPGQGTNQPQHF. CDR3 DNA sequence: TGTGCCAGCAGCCCCGGACAGGGGACCAATCAGCCCCAGCATTTT. The entire variable domain, with the rest obtained from reference TRBV5-4 and TRBJ1-5, is as follows: ETGVTQSPTHLIKTRGQQVTLRCSSQSGHNTVSWYQQALGQGPQFIFQYYREEENGRGNFPPRFSGLQFPNYSSELNVNALELDDSALYLCASSPGQGTNQPQHFGDGTRLSIL.